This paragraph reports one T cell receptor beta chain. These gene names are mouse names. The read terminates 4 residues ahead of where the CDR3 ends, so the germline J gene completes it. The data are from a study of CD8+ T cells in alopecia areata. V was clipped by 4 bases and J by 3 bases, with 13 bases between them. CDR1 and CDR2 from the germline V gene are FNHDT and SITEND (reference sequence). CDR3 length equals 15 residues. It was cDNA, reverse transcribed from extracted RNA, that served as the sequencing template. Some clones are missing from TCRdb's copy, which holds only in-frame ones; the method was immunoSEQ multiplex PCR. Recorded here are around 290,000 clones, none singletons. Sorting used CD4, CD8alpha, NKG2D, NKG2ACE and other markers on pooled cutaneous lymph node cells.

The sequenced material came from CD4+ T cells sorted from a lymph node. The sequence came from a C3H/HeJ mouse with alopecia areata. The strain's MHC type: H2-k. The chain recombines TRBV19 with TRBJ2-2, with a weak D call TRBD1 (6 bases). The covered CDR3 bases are TGTGCCAGCAGTCCTAAAGGGGGTTACACCGGG. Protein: CASSPKGGYTG. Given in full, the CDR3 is CASSPKGGYTGQLYF.